This T cell receptor (beta chain) was sequenced in a study of cytomegalovirus exposure and HLA in healthy donors. At the level of the study: In a previous analysis, approximately 110 million unique TCR beta sequences were found from some 180 million T cells. The study's findings and limits: TCR beta V- and J-gene trimming, according to a later analysis, was linked to a missense DCLRE1C variant. More clonal expansion characterized HLA-associated TCR beta chains than equally common others in a later analysis.

Concerning this clone: Antigen unknown.

Researchers ran the PCR with 60 Vbeta and 13 Jbeta primers. Only in-frame clones appear in the TCRdb table, and some are missing; sequencing was by immunoSEQ multiplex PCR. In the table there are roughly 90,000 clones, 70% to 85% of which are singletons. Trimming took off 1 base at V and 6 bases at J, with 10 bases between the two ends. Germline assignment: CDR1 SGHAT and CDR2 FQDESV (reference sequence). This CDR3 is built from 13 residues. The TCR comes from a young man in good health and CMV-seropositive. V and J are TRBV11-1 and TRBJ2-7; D may be TRBD1 (6 bases). The sample taken for sequencing was PBMCs. The CDR3 DNA follows: TGTGCCAGCAGCTTAGGGACAGCCGCCGAGCAGTACTTC. Protein sequence: CASSLGTAAEQYF.